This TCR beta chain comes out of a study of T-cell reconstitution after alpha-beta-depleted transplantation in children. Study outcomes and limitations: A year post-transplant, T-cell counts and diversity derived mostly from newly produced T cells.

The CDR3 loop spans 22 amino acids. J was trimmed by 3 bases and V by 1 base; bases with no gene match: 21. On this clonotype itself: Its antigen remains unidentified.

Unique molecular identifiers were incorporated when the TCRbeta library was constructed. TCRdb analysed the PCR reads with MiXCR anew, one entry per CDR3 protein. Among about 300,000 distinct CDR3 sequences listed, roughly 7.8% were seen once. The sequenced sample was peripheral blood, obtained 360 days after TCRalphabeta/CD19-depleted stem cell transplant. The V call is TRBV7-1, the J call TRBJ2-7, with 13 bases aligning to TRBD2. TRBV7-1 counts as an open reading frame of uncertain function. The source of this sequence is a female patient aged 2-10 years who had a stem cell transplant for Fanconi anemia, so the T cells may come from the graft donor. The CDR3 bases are TGTGCCAGCAGCTCAGGGACTAGCGGGAGTGATTTCGCCTCCATCCATATCTACGAGCAGTACTTC. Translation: CASSSGTSGSDFASIHIYEQYF.